The clone carrying this TCR beta chain came up many times. This record belongs to a study of CD8 T cells in ankylosing spondylitis. The TCR beta libraries were generated through quantitative 5'-RACE incorporating molecular barcodes. TCRdb recomputed calls from the 5' RACE reads with MiXCR, one row per CDR3 protein. The sample contains approximately 92,000 distinct CDR3 sequences, roughly 10% of which appear only once. V lost 1 base to trimming and J lost 0 bases, with 8 bases between them. The CDR3 consists of 15 residues. Germline-derived CDR1 and CDR2 are KGHDR and SFDVKD. The gene calls are TRBV24-1 and TRBJ1-2; no firm D call. The source of this sequence is a male donor with ankylosing spondylitis or in good health (not recorded which). The sample comprised blood, either unsorted or a sorted T cell fraction (not recorded which). Here the CDR3 reads CATSDLNSANYGYTF. The CDR3 DNA sequence: TGTGCCACCAGTGATTTAAACAGCGCTAACTATGGCTACACCTTC.